This T cell receptor (beta chain) is drawn from a study of cytomegalovirus exposure and HLA in healthy donors. Regarding the study as a whole: It has been reported that TCR beta sequences accurately predicted the HLA-A and HLA-B alleles of most subjects.

This clone has just a few counts. Its antigen is as yet unknown. With 60 Vbeta and 13 Jbeta primers, the PCR was carried out. Using immunoSEQ multiplex PCR, the repertoire was profiled, and TCRdb retains in-frame clones only, with some absent. The sample lists 95,000 to 150,000 clones; over 60% were seen once. The V and J ends lost 0 bases and 6 bases respectively, with 12 bases between them. The CDR3 has 15 residues. Per germline, CDR1 MNHEY and CDR2 SVGAGI. This clonotype was obtained from a human donor in good health. Specimen: PBMCs. This chain connects TRBV6-5 to TRBJ2-1, with D possibly TRBD2 on 5 matching bases. CDR3 DNA sequence: TGTGCCAGCAGTTACTCTGGCGGGCTCTTCAATGAGCAGTTCTTC. The encoded protein is CASSYSGGLFNEQFF.